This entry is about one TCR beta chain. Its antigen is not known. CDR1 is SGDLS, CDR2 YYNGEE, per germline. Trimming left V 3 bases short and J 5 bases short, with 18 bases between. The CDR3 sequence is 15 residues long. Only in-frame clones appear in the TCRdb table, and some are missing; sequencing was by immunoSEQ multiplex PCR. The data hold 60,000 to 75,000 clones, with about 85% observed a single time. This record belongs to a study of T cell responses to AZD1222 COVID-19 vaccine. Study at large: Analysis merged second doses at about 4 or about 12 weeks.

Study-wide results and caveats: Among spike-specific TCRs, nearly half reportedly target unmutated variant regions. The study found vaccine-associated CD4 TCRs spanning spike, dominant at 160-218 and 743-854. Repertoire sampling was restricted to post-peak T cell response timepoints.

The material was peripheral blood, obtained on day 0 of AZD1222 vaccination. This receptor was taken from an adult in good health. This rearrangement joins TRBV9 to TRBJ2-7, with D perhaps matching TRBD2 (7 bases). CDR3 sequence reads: CASSAGGGGRNEQYF. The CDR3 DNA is TGTGCCAGCAGCGCTGGGGGCGGGGGTCGGAACGAGCAGTACTTC.